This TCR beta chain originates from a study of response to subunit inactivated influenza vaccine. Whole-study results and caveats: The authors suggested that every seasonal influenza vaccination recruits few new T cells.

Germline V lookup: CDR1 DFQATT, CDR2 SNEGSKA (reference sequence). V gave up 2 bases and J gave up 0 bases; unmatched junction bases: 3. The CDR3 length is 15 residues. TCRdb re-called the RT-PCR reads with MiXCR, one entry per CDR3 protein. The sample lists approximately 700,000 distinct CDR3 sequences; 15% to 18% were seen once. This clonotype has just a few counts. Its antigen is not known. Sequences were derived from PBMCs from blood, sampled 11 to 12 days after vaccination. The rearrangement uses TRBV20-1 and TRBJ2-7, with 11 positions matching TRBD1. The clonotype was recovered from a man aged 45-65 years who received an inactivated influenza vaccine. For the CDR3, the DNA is TGCAGTGCTAGACGGGGACAGGGGGTCTCCTACGAGCAGTACTTC. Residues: CSARRGQGVSYEQYF.